The rows below give T cell receptor beta chains drawn from one sample of a study of T cells in tuberculosis. The table came from immunoSEQ multiplex PCR; TCRdb's copy has only in-frame clones and leaves some out. Among just under 45,000 clones, roughly 94% were seen once, and the ten largest hold less than 2%. Material: PBMCs. Source of these receptors: a donor aged 10 to 29 with latent tuberculosis or without tuberculosis infection. Some clones in this sample may be carry-over from other donors' samples. Each CDR3 is given without its conserved first and last residue. Each record gives: J gene, V gene, CDR3 length, CDR3 protein.

J: TRBJ2-2
V: TRBV7-3
length: 15
CDR3: ASSLNPGQGANGELF

J: TRBJ1-2
V: TRBV7-9
length: 12
CDR3: ASSPAETRYGYT

J: TRBJ1-1
V: TRBV7-9
length: 11
CDR3: ASSPSLNTEAF

J: TRBJ1-3
V: TRBV10-1
length: 14
CDR3: ASSPTGQSSGNTIY

J: TRBJ2-1
V: TRBV2
length: 13
CDR3: ASNRLAGELNEQF

J: TRBJ2-7
V: TRBV25-1
length: 11
CDR3: ASQSGTIREQY

J: TRBJ2-7
V: TRBV6-5
length: 11
CDR3: ASSGIGNYEQY

J: TRBJ2-7
V: TRBV2
length: 10
CDR3: ASSVQGREQY

J: TRBJ2-1
V: TRBV28
length: 15
CDR3: ASSGRLAGGLGNEQF

J: TRBJ1-2
V: TRBV19
length: 10
CDR3: ATSRSNYGYT

J: TRBJ2-3
V: TRBV4-1
length: 14
CDR3: ASSQVGQGSTDTQY

J: TRBJ2-7
V: TRBV18
length: 11
CDR3: ASSPGQKSEQY

J: TRBJ2-7
V: TRBV5-5
length: 13
CDR3: ASSPTGSISYEQY

J: TRBJ2-3
V: TRBV27
length: 14
CDR3: ASSYEAGTGTDTQY

J: TRBJ2-3
V: TRBV19
length: 13
CDR3: ASSRTGFYTDTQY

J: TRBJ1-1
V: TRBV5-5
length: 13
CDR3: ASSRLLGLNTEAF

J: TRBJ1-4
V: TRBV2
length: 12
CDR3: AAVQGAEGEKLF

J: TRBJ1-4
V: TRBV28
length: 12
CDR3: ASSYGATNEKLF

J: TRBJ1-4
V: TRBV15
length: 13
CDR3: ATSRVRQGVEKLF

J: TRBJ1-1
V: TRBV19
length: 13
CDR3: ASSPGTAFNTEAF

J: TRBJ2-1
V: TRBV10-2
length: 14
CDR3: ASDRTSGLTYNEQF

J: TRBJ2-6
V: TRBV2
length: 15
CDR3: ASSDEQVFSGANVLT

J: TRBJ1-3
V: TRBV6-1
length: 13
CDR3: ASSATGDSGNTIY

J: TRBJ2-7
V: TRBV10-3
length: 15
CDR3: AISEMASGRSSYEQY

J: TRBJ2-6
V: TRBV6-6
length: 14
CDR3: ASSYSAGSGANVLT

J: TRBJ2-7
V: TRBV28
length: 13
CDR3: ASSPGTGQAYEQY

J: TRBJ2-3
V: TRBV4-1
length: 11
CDR3: ASSHWTDDTQY

J: TRBJ1-2
V: TRBV28
length: 12
CDR3: ASSTLQGPYGYT

J: TRBJ2-7
V: TRBV6-5
length: 14
CDR3: ASSYSGLADPYEQY

J: TRBJ2-4
V: TRBV30
length: 11
CDR3: AIQWAGGNIQY

J: TRBJ2-5
V: TRBV5-4
length: 13
CDR3: ASSFRQGNQETQY

J: TRBJ2-3
V: TRBV5-4
length: 12
CDR3: ASSLVPYTDTQY

J: TRBJ2-3
V: TRBV9
length: 12
CDR3: ASSVEGQADTQY

J: TRBJ2-1
V: TRBV5-1
length: 12
CDR3: ASSQQTGGGEQF

J: TRBJ1-5
V: TRBV11-2
length: 12
CDR3: ASSLAGNNQPQH

J: TRBJ1-2
V: TRBV11-2
length: 13
CDR3: ASSLLQGGGYGYT

J: TRBJ2-7
V: TRBV5-4
length: 14
CDR3: ASSFGPQGSSYEQY

J: TRBJ2-1
V: TRBV5-6
length: 13
CDR3: ASSANGRQSNEQF

J: TRBJ2-7
V: TRBV9
length: 11
CDR3: ASSAGLAYEQY

J: TRBJ2-2
V: TRBV5-1
length: 16
CDR3: ASSIAGLAGVRTGELF

J: TRBJ2-7
V: TRBV25-1
length: 12
CDR3: ASSVRDSNYEQY

J: TRBJ2-1
V: TRBV7-3
length: 14
CDR3: ASSPGTSKTTNEQF

J: TRBJ2-2
V: TRBV4-3
length: 13
CDR3: ASSPELHRAGELF

J: TRBJ2-7
V: TRBV28
length: 12
CDR3: ASSPSEGTYEQY

J: TRBJ2-7
V: TRBV6-1
length: 14
CDR3: ASSEFPSGSSYEQY

J: TRBJ2-2
V: TRBV27
length: 17
CDR3: ASSFSSWVSSGSTKELF

J: TRBJ2-5
V: TRBV10-3
length: 11
CDR3: AISDRQPQTQY

J: TRBJ2-7
V: TRBV9
length: 12
CDR3: ASSADSAPYEQY

J: TRBJ2-7
V: TRBV18
length: 12
CDR3: ASSPPGLPYEQY

J: TRBJ2-7
V: TRBV7-2
length: 11
CDR3: ASSLAGLAPTS

J: TRBJ1-2
V: TRBV28
length: 14
CDR3: ASSLNQGRGNYGYT

J: TRBJ1-3
V: TRBV9
length: 13
CDR3: ASSVERGAGNTIY

J: TRBJ2-3
V: TRBV19
length: 12
CDR3: ASSIAGIPDTQY

J: TRBJ2-5
V: TRBV7-6
length: 13
CDR3: ASSSETSGGKTQY

J: TRBJ1-1
V: TRBV30
length: 11
CDR3: AWSADRDTEAF

J: TRBJ1-5
V: TRBV4-3
length: 14
CDR3: ASSQDAGGNWQPQH

J: TRBJ1-5
V: TRBV28
length: 13
CDR3: ASSLRAGGVQPQH

J: TRBJ1-5
V: TRBV19
length: 12
CDR3: ASSIEQNNQPQH